The clone carrying this TCR beta chain has ten or more counts. These data originate in a study of T cells in Graves' hyperthyroidism and ophthalmopathy. Study-level information: The initial diagnosis was the point when peripheral blood was collected, ahead of any treatment.

The CDR3 length is 15 residues. The germline CDR1 and CDR2 sequences are SGHTA and FQGTGA. J was trimmed by 4 bases and V by 5 bases; bases with no gene match: 6. Researchers took RNA transcripts and amplified the TCR beta CDR3 regions from them. HTBI primers drove first-round RT-PCR of the TCR CDR3. TCRdb reanalysed the multiplex PCR reads using MiXCR and keeps one entry per CDR3 protein. The repertoire holds fewer than 550,000 distinct CDR3 sequences, more than 15% seen once, with around 7% in the top ten. The rearrangement links TRBV7-3 to TRBJ2-2; 8 bases align to TRBD2. This TCR was recovered from a woman aged 18-29 years with Graves' hyperthyroidism. The sample was blood. The CDR3 sequence: CASSPSGTSTGELFF. CDR3 DNA: TGTGCCAGCAGCCCGTCCGGGACTAGCACCGGGGAGCTGTTTTTT.